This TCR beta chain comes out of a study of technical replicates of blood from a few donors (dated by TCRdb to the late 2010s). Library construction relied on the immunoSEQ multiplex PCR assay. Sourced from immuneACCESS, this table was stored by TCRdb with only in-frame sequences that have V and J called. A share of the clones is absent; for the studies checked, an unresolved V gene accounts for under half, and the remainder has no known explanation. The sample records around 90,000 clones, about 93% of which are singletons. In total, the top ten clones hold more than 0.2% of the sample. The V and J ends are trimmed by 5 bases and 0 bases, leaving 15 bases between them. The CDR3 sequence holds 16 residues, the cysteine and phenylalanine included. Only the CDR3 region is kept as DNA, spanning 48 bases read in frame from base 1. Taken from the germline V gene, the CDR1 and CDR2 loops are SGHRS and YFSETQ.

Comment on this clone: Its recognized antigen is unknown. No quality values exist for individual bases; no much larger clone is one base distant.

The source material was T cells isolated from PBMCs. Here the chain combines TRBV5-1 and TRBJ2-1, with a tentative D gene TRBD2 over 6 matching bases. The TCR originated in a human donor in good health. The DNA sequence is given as TGCGCCAGCAGACCAAATAGCGGAAGCTCCTACAATGAGCAGTTCTTC. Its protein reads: CASRPNSGSSYNEQFF.